This paragraph covers one T cell receptor beta chain sequence. Sequenced by immunoSEQ multiplex PCR; TCRdb stores in-frame clones only, minus some. The sample consists of about 180,000 clones, approximately 80% of them appearing once. These data belong to a study of blood T cell repertoires in COVID-19. Turning to the study itself: The United States, Italy and Spain provided the acute and convalescent COVID-19 samples.

In terms of age and location, participants ranged from roughly 18 to 95 years and lived in about 25 US areas. Cohorts were assigned according to the clinical history that participants reported. It was within 2 weeks before study entry that exposed participants met a COVID-19 case. The CDR3 has 12 residues. The J segment lost 4 bases and the V segment lost 11 bases, leaving 6 bases of the junction unmatched. Germline lookup yields CDR1 LNHDA and CDR2 SQIVND (reference sequence). This clonotype originated in a man aged 55 to 69 who had been exposed to COVID-19. The rearrangement links TRBV19 to TRBJ2-5; 8 bases fit TRBD1. What was sequenced was PBMCs or T cells enriched from blood (not recorded which). CDR3 amino acids: CAAGQGVETQYF. The CDR3, as DNA: TGTGCCGCCGGACAGGGTGTAGAGACCCAGTACTTC.